This TCR beta chain was observed in a study of cytomegalovirus exposure and HLA in healthy donors. PCR used 60 Vbeta primers and 13 Jbeta primers. Using immunoSEQ multiplex PCR, the repertoire was profiled, and TCRdb retains in-frame clones only, with some absent. The sample consists of approximately 100,000 clones, around 76% of them appearing once. Germline V gives CDR1 MDHEN, CDR2 SYDVKM. This CDR3 is 13 amino acids long. Trimming removed 8 bases at V and 1 base at J, with 11 bases between. The V gene is TRBV28, the J gene TRBJ1-1; D uncertain. The TCR was taken from a woman between 40 and 55 years old in good health and CMV-seropositive. The sequencing sample was made of PBMCs. Written as DNA, the CDR3 is TGTGCCAGCGGGCCGGCACCGAACACTGAAGCTTTCTTT. It translates to CASGPAPNTEAFF.